This TCR beta chain was captured by sequencing in a study of metastatic and nonmetastatic thyroid tumors. TCRdb re-analyzed the PCR reads using MiXCR. The data contain about 93,000 clones, around 9.2% of them seen just once; the ten biggest clones take up 8.8%. CDR3 length: 16 amino acids. V lost 7 bases to trimming and J lost 0 bases, with 15 bases between them. Germline V gene sequence: CDR1 LGHNA, CDR2 YNFKEQ. No patient had received any treatment before thyroid surgery. This clone has ten or more counts. This sequence originates from a female donor with papillary thyroid cancer or a benign thyroid nodule (not recorded which). Some clones in this sample may be carry-over from other donors' samples. This chain links TRBV4-2 with TRBJ2-2; D may be TRBD1 (5 bases). The material sequenced was blood. The DNA for the CDR3 is TGTGCCAGCAATACGGGCCCAGGGTCGAACACCGGGGAGCTGTTTTTT. Residues: CASNTGPGSNTGELFF.